The text below deals with one T cell receptor beta chain. Its antigen is unknown. This sample was taken from a study of a mutant IDH1 vaccine in newly diagnosed glioma. Generated by immunoSEQ multiplex PCR, the TCRdb table keeps only in-frame clones and is missing some. The sample has some 95,000 clones; around 80% are singletons. The CDR3 loop spans 14 amino acids. Germline values: CDR1 SGHRS, CDR2 YFSETQ. V lost 4 bases and J lost 3, with 11 bases in between. General study points: Detectable vaccine-induced immune responses arose in roughly 93% of patients.

Documented time point: baseline, week 1 (first vaccination visit). The treatment was: pre-vaccination baseline after standard-of-care therapy. Each donor presented with a new WHO grade 3 or 4 astrocytoma that tested IDH1-mutant and showed ATRX loss. The V gene is TRBV5-1, the J gene TRBJ2-1, with a possible D match to TRBD1 (6 bases). The clonotype was recovered from a middle-aged man with glioma. The sequenced sample was PBMCs, obtained from a glioma patient treated with radiotherapy, temozolomide or both. CDR3 amino acids: CASSIGQNYNEQFF. CDR3 DNA sequence: TGCGCCAGCAGCATCGGACAGAACTACAATGAGCAGTTCTTC.